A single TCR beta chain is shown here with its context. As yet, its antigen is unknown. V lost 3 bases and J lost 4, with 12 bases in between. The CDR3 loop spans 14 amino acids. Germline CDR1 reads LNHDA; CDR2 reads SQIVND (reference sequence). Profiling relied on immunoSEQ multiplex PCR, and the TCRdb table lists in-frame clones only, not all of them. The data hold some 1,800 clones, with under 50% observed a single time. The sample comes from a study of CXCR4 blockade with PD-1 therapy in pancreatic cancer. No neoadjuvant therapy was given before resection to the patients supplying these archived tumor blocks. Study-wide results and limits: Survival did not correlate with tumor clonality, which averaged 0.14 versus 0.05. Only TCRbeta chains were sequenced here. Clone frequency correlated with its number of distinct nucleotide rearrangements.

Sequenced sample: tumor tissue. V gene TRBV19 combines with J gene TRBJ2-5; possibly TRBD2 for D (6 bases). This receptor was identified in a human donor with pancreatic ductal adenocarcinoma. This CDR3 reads CASSIMGGAETQYF. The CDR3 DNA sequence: TGTGCCAGTAGTATTATGGGGGGAGCAGAGACCCAGTACTTC.